The clone carrying this T cell receptor beta chain was detected a few times. Its specificity is not known. The data were obtained in a study of T cells after yellow fever vaccination. About the study: Fractions low in cell number were prepared with SMART-Seq v4 Ultra Low Input. Study-wide points: Most primary-vaccination clones recurred post-booster (nearly 98% CD4, more than 85% CD8). Weaker, the secondary response had a peak occurring faster, on day 5 versus 15.

Generation of TCR cDNA used 5'RACE template switching (which added a universal primer site and UMIs). One entry per CDR3 protein, called by TCRdb with MiXCR from the 5' RACE reads. This repertoire shows about 320,000 distinct CDR3 sequences, around 10% found once; its top ten account for 3% to 3.5%. The sample consisted of CD4+ T cells sorted from PBMCs, taken 45 days after the yellow fever booster vaccination. This clonotype was obtained from a man aged 18 to 29 who received the YFV17D yellow fever vaccine.

Here the CDR3 reads CASSLASGGIRTGELFF. The CDR3 DNA reads TGTGCCAGCAGTTTAGCCAGCGGGGGGATCCGAACCGGGGAGCTGTTTTTT. V usage is TRBV12-3 or TRBV12-4 and J usage is TRBJ2-2, with 9 bases lining up with TRBD2. This CDR3 has 17 amino acids. V was clipped by 0 bases and J by 5 bases; unmatched bases: 7.